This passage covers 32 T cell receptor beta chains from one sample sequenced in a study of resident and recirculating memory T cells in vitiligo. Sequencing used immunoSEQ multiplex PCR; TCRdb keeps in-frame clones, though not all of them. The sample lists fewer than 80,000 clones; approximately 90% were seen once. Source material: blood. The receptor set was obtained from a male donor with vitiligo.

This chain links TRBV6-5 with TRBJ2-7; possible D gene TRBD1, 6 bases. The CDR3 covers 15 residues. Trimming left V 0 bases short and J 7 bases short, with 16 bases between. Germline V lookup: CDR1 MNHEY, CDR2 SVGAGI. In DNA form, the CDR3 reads TGTGCCAGCAGTTACTCGGGCCCAACAGGGAAGGAGCAGTACTTC. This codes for CASSYSGPTGKEQYF.

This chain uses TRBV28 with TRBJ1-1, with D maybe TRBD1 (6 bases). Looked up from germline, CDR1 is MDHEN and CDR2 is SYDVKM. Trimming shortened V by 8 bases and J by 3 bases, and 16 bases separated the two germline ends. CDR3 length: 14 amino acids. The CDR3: CASLRQGMYTEAFF. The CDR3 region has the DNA TGTGCCAGCTTGAGGCAGGGGATGTACACTGAAGCTTTCTTT.

In DNA, the CDR3 is TGCGCCAGCAGCGGTCGGGGGTTCGTCTCCTACAATGAGCAGTTCTTC. This sequence encodes CASSGRGFVSYNEQFF. The chain carries TRBV5-1 and TRBJ2-1; D perhaps matches TRBD2 (6 bases). V was shortened by 4 bases and J by 0 bases, with 14 bases between the two germline ends. Germline V lookup: CDR1 SGHRS, CDR2 YFSETQ. The CDR3 has 16 residues.

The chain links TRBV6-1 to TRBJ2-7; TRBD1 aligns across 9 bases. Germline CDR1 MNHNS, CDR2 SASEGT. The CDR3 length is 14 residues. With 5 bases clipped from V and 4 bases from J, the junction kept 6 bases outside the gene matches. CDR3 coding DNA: TGTGCCAGCAGTTATGGGACAGGGCCGTACGAGCAGTACTTC. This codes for CASSYGTGPYEQYF.

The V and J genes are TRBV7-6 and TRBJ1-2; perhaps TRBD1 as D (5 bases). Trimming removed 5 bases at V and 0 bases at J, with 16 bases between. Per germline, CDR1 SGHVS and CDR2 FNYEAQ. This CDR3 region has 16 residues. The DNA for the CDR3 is TGTGCCAGCAGCGGGGCGGGGGACCCCACTAACTATGGCTACACCTTC. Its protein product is CASSGAGDPTNYGYTF.

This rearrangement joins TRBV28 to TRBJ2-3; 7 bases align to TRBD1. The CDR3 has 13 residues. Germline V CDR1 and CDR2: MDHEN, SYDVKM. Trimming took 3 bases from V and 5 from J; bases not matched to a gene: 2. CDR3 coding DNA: TGTGCCAGCAGTTTGACAGGGATAGATACGCAGTATTTT. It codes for CASSLTGIDTQYF.

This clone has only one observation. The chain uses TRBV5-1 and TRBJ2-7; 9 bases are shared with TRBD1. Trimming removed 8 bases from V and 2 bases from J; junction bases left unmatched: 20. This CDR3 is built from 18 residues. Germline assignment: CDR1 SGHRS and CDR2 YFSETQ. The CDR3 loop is CARTSGQGVFWETYEQYF. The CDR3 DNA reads TGCGCCAGGACATCGGGACAGGGTGTATTTTGGGAAACCTACGAGCAGTACTTC.

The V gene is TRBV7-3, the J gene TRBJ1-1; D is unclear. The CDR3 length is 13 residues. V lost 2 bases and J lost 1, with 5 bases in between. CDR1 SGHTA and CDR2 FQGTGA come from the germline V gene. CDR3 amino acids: CASSLGTNTEAFF. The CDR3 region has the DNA TGTGCCAGCAGCTTAGGCACGAACACTGAAGCTTTCTTT.

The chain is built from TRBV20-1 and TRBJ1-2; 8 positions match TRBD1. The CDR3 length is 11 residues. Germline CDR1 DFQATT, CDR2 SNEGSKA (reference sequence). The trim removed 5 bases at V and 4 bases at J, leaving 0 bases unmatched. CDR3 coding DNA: TGCAGTGCTGACAGGGGCTATGGCTACACCTTC. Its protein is CSADRGYGYTF.

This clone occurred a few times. CDR3 sequence: CASSVDYGSPLHF. The CDR3, as DNA: TGTGCCAGCAGCGTAGACTATGGGTCACCCCTCCACTTT. V usage is TRBV9 and J usage is TRBJ1-6, with unresolved D. Germline V gene sequence: CDR1 SGDLS, CDR2 YYNGEE. CDR3 length equals 13 residues. Trimming pared 0 bases from V and 10 bases from J, leaving 8 bases between.

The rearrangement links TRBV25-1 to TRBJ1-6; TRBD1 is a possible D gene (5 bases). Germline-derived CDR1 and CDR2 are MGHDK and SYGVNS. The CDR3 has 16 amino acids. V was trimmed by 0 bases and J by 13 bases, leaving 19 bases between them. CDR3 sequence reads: CASSEYGAGRGVPLHF. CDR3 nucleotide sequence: TGTGCCAGCAGTGAATATGGCGCGGGTCGGGGGGTCCCCCTCCACTTT. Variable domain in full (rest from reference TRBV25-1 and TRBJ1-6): EADIYQTPRYLVIGTGKKITLECSQTMGHDKMYWYQQDPGMELHLIHYSYGVNSTEKGDLSSESTVSRIRTEHFPLTLESARPSHTSQYLCASSEYGAGRGVPLHFGNGTRLTVT.

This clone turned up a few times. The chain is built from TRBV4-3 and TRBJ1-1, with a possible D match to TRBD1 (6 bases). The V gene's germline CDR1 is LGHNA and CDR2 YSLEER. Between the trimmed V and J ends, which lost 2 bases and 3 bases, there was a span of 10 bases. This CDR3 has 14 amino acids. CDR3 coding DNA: TGCGCCAGCAGCCAACAGGGGTGGGACACTGAAGCTTTCTTT. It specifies CASSQQGWDTEAFF.

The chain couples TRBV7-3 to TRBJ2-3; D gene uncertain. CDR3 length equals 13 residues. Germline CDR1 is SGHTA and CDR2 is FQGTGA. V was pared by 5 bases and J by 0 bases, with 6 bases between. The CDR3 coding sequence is TGTGCCAGCAGCAACTCTAGCACAGATACGCAGTATTTT. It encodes CASSNSSTDTQYF.

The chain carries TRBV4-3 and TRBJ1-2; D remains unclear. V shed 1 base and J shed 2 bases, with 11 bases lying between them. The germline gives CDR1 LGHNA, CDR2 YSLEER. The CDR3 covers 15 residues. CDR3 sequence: CASSQGLLSNYGYTF. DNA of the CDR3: TGCGCCAGCAGCCAAGGCCTCTTGAGCAACTATGGCTACACCTTC.

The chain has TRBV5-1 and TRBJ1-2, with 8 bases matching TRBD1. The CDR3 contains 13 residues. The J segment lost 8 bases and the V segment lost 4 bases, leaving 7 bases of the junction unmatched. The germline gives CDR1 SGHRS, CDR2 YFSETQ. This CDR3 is CASSLDRVTGYTF. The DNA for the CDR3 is TGCGCCAGCAGCCTGGACAGGGTCACCGGCTACACCTTC.

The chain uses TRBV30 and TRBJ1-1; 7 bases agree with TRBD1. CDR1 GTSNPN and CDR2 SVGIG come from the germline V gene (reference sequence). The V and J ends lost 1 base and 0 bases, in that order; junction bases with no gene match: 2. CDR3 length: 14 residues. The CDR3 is CAWSGGQLNTEAFF. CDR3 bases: TGTGCCTGGAGTGGGGGACAGTTGAACACTGAAGCTTTCTTT.

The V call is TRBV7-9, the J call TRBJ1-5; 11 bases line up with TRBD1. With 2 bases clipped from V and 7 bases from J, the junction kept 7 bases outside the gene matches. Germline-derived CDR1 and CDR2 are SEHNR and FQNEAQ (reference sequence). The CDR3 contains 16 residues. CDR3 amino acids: CASSLTGTGGYQPQHF. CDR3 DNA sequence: TGTGCCAGCAGCTTAACCGGGACAGGGGGGTACCAGCCCCAGCATTTT.

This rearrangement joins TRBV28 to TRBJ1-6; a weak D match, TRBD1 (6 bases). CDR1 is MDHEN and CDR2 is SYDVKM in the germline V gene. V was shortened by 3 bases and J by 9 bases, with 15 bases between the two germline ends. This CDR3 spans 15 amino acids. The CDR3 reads CASSLDGQRFSPLHF. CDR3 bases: TGTGCCAGCAGTTTGGACGGACAGCGATTTTCACCCCTCCACTTT.

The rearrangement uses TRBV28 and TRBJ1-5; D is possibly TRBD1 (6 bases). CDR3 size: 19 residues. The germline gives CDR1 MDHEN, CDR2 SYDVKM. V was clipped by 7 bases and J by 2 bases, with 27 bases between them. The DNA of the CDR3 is TGTGCCAGCACCACCCCTAGGGGGGGCACGGCCCGGGGCAATCAGCCCCAGCATTTT. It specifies CASTTPRGGTARGNQPQHF.

CDR3 sequence reads: CASSLGLGGRGGYTF. CDR3 nucleotide sequence: TGTGCCAGCAGCTTGGGTTTGGGGGGACGCGGTGGCTACACCTTC. The V gene is TRBV5-6, the J gene TRBJ1-2, with a tentative D call TRBD1 (5 bases). Per the germline V gene, CDR1 is SGHDT and CDR2 is YYEEEE. This CDR3 is 15 amino acids long. The ends were cut back, 0 bases at V and 7 bases at J, with 16 bases in the middle. Full variable domain (outside the CDR3, taken from reference TRBV5-6 and TRBJ1-2): DAGVTQSPTHLIKTRGQQVTLRCSPKSGHDTVSWYQQALGQGPQFIFQYYEEEERQRGNFPDRFSGHQFPNYSSELNVNALLLGDSALYLCASSLGLGGRGGYTFGSGTRLTVV.

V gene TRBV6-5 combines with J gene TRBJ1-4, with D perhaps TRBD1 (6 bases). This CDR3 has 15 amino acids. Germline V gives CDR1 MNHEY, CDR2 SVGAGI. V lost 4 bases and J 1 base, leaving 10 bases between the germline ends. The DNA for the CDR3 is TGTGCCAGCAGTTCCCGGGACAAAACTAATGAAAAACTGTTTTTT. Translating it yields CASSSRDKTNEKLFF.

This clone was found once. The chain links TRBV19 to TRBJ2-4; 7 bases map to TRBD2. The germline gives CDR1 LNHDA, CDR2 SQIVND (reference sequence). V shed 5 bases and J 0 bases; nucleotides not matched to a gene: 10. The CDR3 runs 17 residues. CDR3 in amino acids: CASSEEGLLIAKNIQYF. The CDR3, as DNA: TGTGCCAGTAGTGAGGAGGGACTACTCATAGCCAAAAACATTCAGTACTTC.

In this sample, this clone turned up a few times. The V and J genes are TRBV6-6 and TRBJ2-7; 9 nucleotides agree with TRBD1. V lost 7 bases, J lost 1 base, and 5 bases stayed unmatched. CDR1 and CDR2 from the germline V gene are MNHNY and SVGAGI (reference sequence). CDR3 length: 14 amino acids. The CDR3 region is CASILGQGSYEQYF. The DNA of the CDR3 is TGTGCCAGCATCCTGGGACAGGGTTCCTACGAGCAGTACTTC.

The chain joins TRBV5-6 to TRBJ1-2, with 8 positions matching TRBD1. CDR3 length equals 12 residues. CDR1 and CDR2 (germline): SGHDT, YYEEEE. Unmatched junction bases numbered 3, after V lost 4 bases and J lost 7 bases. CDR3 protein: CASSLQGVGYTF. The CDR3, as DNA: TGTGCCAGCAGCCTACAGGGGGTTGGCTACACCTTC. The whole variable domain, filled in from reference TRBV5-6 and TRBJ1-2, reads DAGVTQSPTHLIKTRGQQVTLRCSPKSGHDTVSWYQQALGQGPQFIFQYYEEEERQRGNFPDRFSGHQFPNYSSELNVNALLLGDSALYLCASSLQGVGYTFGSGTRLTVV.

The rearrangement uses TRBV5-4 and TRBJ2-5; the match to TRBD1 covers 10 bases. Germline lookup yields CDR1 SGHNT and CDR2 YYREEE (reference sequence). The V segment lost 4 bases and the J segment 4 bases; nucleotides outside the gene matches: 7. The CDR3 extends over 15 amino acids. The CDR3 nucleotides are TGTGCCAGCAGCCCTCCGGGACAGGGGCGAGAGACCCAGTACTTC. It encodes CASSPPGQGRETQYF.

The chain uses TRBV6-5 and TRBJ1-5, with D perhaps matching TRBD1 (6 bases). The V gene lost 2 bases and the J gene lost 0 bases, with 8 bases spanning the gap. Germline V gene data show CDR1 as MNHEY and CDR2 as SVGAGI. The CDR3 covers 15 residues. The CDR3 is CASSYDRHSNQPQHF. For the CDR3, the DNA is TGTGCCAGCAGTTACGACAGGCATAGCAATCAGCCCCAGCATTTT.

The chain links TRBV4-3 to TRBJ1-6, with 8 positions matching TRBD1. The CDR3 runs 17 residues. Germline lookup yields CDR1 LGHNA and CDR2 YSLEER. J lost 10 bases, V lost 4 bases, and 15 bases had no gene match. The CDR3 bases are TGCGCCAGCAGCCCCGACCAACCCGGGACAGGAGGGTCACCCCTCCACTTT. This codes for CASSPDQPGTGGSPLHF.

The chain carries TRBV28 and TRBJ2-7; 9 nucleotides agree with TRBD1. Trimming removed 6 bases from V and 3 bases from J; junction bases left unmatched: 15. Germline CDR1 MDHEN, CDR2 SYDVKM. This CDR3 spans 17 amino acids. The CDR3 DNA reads TGTGCCAGCAGGCCCGGCCGGACAGGGGCTCCTTTCTACGAGCAGTACTTC. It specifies CASRPGRTGAPFYEQYF.

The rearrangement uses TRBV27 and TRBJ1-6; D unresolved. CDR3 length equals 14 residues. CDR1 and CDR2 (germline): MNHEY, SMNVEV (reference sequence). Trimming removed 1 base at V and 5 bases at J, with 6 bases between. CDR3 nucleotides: TGTGCCAGCAGTTTATTGTTCGATAATTCACCCCTCCACTTT. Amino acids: CASSLLFDNSPLHF.

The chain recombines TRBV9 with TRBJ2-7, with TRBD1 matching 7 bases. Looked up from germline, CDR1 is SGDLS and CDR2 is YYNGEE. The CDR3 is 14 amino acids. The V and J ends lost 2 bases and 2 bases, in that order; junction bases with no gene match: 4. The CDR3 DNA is TGTGCCAGCAGCGTTTCGGGGACAGCCTACGAGCAGTACTTC. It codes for CASSVSGTAYEQYF.

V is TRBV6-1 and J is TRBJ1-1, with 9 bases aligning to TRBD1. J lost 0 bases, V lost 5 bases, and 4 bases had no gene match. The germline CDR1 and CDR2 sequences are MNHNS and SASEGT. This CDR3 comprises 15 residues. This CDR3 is CASSSRTGVNTEAFF. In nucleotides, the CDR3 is TGTGCCAGCAGTTCCCGGACAGGGGTGAACACTGAAGCTTTCTTT.

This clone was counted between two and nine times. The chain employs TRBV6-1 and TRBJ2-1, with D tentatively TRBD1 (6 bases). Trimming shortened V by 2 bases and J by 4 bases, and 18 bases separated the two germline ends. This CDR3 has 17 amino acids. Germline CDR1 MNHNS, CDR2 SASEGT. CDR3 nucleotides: TGTGCCAGCAGTGAACCGAGGGGGATCGGTCGGTACAATGAGCAGTTCTTC. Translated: CASSEPRGIGRYNEQFF.